Following are 10 T cell receptor beta chains from one sample sequenced in a study of post-analysis software for immune sequencing data. Study results and limitations: Five or six TRBV segments, including TRBV5-6, TRBV5-1 and TRBV20-1, were more frequent in patients than controls.

The authors incorporated unique molecular identifiers into the TCR beta cDNA libraries. TCRdb analysed the PCR reads with MiXCR anew, one entry per CDR3 protein. The sample gives roughly 730,000 distinct CDR3 sequences, around 27% of which show up once; more than 0.45% is in the top ten. No antigen has been identified for these receptors. Sample: blood. The receptors were sampled from a girl aged 5-17 years with multiple sclerosis.

The chain couples TRBV29-1 to TRBJ2-1; no clear D. The CDR3 length is 12 residues. Per the germline V gene, CDR1 is SQVTM and CDR2 is ANQGSEA. Trimming removed 3 bases from V and 9 bases from J, with 12 bases in between. In nucleotides, the CDR3 is TGCAGCGTTGATATAGCTAGAAGTGAGCAGTTCTTC. Its translation: CSVDIARSEQFF.

This clonotype was detected only once. The chain links TRBV29-1 to TRBJ2-1, with 9 nucleotides matching TRBD2. V was clipped by 3 bases and J by 0 bases; unmatched bases: 6. Germline CDR1 reads SQVTM; CDR2 reads ANQGSEA. The CDR3 loop spans 16 amino acids. This chain's CDR3 is CSVDERGVSSYNEQFF. The CDR3 region has the DNA TGCAGCGTTGATGAGCGGGGGGTGAGCTCCTACAATGAGCAGTTCTTC.

The gene calls are TRBV11-3 and TRBJ2-2, with 10 bases lining up with TRBD2. With 7 bases clipped from V and 5 bases from J, the junction kept 4 bases outside the gene matches. The length of the CDR3 is 14 residues. Germline V lookup: CDR1 SGHNT, CDR2 YENEEA. This chain's CDR3 is CASKAGGRTGELFF. The CDR3 DNA is TGTGCCAGCAAAGCGGGAGGGCGGACCGGGGAGCTGTTTTTT. The entire variable domain, with the rest obtained from reference TRBV11-3 and TRBJ2-2, is as follows: EAGVVQSPRYKIIEKKQPVAFWCNPISGHNTLYWYLQNLGQGPELLIRYENEEAVDDSQLPKDRFSAERLKGVDSTLKIQPAELGDSAVYLCASKAGGRTGELFFGEGSRLTVL.

V gene TRBV12-3 or TRBV12-4 combines with J gene TRBJ1-2; D is ambiguous. The CDR3 totals 14 residues. V lost 4 bases to trimming and J lost 6 bases, with 15 bases between them. The CDR3 sequence: CASSSPGRGNGYTF. CDR3 nucleotides: TGTGCCAGCAGTTCCCCCGGGCGTGGAAATGGCTACACCTTC.

V gene TRBV27 combines with J gene TRBJ1-1; TRBD1 matches 10 bases. The germline CDR1 and CDR2 sequences are MNHEY and SMNVEV (reference sequence). Trimming removed 4 bases from V and 4 bases from J; junction bases left unmatched: 6. This CDR3 is built from 15 residues. The CDR3 here is CASSSRQGASTEAFF. In DNA, the CDR3 is TGTGCCAGCAGTTCCCGACAGGGGGCTAGCACTGAAGCTTTCTTT.

This clonotype was seen a handful of times. The genes are TRBV12-3 or TRBV12-4 and TRBJ2-3; 8 bases match TRBD1. This CDR3 comprises 15 residues. V shed 5 bases, J shed 1 base, and the junction held 5 bases outside the gene matches. CDR3 in DNA: TGTGCCAGCAGTGCGGACAGGGACGGCACAGATACGCAGTATTTT. As protein: CASSADRDGTDTQYF.

This clonotype was counted a few times. V and J are TRBV28 and TRBJ2-4; no definite D call. Germline CDR1 reads MDHEN; CDR2 reads SYDVKM. Trimming stripped 10 bases from V and 0 bases from J, with 10 bases between. This CDR3 spans 13 amino acids. CDR3: CATTGEAKNIQYF. The CDR3 DNA reads as TGTGCCACCACTGGGGAAGCCAAAAACATTCAGTACTTC.

About this clonotype: The junction departs from the called germline gene at one end, perhaps through a read error. The V gene is TRBV20-1, the J gene TRBJ1-6; possible D gene TRBD1, 5 bases. Germline values: CDR1 DFQATT, CDR2 SNEGSKA (reference sequence). The CDR3 has 15 amino acids. CDR3 in DNA: TGCAGTGCTCCGGCCGCCTTGGGGGATAATCCACCCCTCCACTTT. Its protein product is CSAPAALGDNPPLHF.

V gene TRBV20-1 combines with J gene TRBJ1-1; no clear D gene. The CDR3 extends over 14 amino acids. The ends were cut back, 0 bases at V and 4 bases at J, with 12 bases in the middle. Germline values: CDR1 DFQATT, CDR2 SNEGSKA (reference sequence). DNA for the CDR3: TGCAGTGCTAGAGACCTAACAGTTCCCACTGAAGCTTTCTTT. Encoded protein: CSARDLTVPTEAFF.

This sequence joins TRBV28 and TRBJ2-5; no reliable D call. In germline, CDR1 is MDHEN, CDR2 SYDVKM. V was pared by 5 bases and J by 1 base, with 8 bases between. The CDR3 contains 13 residues. CDR3 amino acids: CASSVTIQETQYF. CDR3 bases: TGTGCCAGCAGTGTGACAATCCAAGAGACCCAGTACTTC.